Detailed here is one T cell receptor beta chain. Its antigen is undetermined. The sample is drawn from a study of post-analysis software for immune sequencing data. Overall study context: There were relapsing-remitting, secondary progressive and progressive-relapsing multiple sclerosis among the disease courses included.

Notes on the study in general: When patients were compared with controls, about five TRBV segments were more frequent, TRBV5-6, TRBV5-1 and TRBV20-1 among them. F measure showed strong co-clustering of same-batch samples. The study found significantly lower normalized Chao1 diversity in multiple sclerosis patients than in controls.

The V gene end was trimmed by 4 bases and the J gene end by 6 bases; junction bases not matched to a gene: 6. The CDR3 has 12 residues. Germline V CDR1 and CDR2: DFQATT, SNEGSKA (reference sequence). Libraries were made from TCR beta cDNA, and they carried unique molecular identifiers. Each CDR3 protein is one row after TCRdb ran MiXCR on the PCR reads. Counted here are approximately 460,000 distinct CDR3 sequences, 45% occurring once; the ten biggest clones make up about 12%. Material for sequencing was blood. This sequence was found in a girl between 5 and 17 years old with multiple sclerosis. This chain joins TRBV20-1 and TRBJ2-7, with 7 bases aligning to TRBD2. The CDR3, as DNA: TGCAGTGCTATTGGGAGGGTAGGCGAGCAGTACTTC. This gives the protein CSAIGRVGEQYF.